These 25 T cell receptor beta chains share one sample of origin, sequenced in a study of shared clonotypes between healthy human individuals. Measured with immunoSEQ multiplex PCR; TCRdb has only the in-frame clones, and not every one. The table shows a few hundred thousand clones, with about 74% occurring only once. The sequencing input was memory CD4+ T cells sorted from blood. Specified subset: CD45RA-negative fraction. The receptor set was obtained from a man aged 30 to 45 in good health.

The rearrangement joins TRBV7-2 to TRBJ2-1, with 14 bases identical to TRBD2. CDR1 and CDR2 (germline): SGHTA, FQGNSA. The CDR3 covers 16 residues. Unmatched junction bases numbered 7, after V lost 3 bases and J lost 9 bases. The CDR3 region has the DNA TGTGCCAGCAGCTTCGAAGGGACTAGCGGGAGTCGTGAGCAGTTCTTC. It codes for CASSFEGTSGSREQFF.

This clone was recorded once. V usage is TRBV19 and J usage is TRBJ1-4; D gene unclear. The CDR3 runs to 11 residues. Germline values: CDR1 LNHDA, CDR2 SQIVND (reference sequence). Trimming removed 5 bases at V and 9 bases at J, with 7 bases between. The DNA for the CDR3 is TGTGCCAGTAGTCAAGACAAAAAACTGTTTTTT. Its protein is CASSQDKKLFF.

The rearrangement joins TRBV6-1 to TRBJ2-4; 10 positions match TRBD1. Germline CDR1 MNHNS, CDR2 SASEGT. The CDR3 is made up of 14 amino acids. J gave up 6 bases and V 8 bases, and 7 bases lay outside the gene matches. Here the CDR3 DNA reads TGTGCCAGCGGGACGGGACAGGGGATAAACATTCAGTACTTC. Translation: CASGTGQGINIQYF.

This clone showed up many times. The chain uses TRBV5-6 and TRBJ1-5; D ambiguous. V was shortened by 0 bases and J by 0 bases, with 13 bases between the two germline ends. Germline CDR1 and CDR2: SGHDT and YYEEEE. CDR3 size: 17 residues. CDR3 amino acids: CASSLGMGGNSNQPQHF. As DNA, the CDR3 is TGTGCCAGCAGCTTGGGAATGGGTGGGAATAGCAATCAGCCCCAGCATTTT.

This clone was recorded only once. The chain has TRBV7-9 and TRBJ2-5; perhaps TRBD1 as D (5 bases). The germline CDR1 and CDR2 sequences are SEHNR and FQNEAQ (reference sequence). Between the trimmed V and J ends, which lost 5 bases and 1 base, there was a span of 11 bases. This CDR3 is built from 14 residues. The CDR3 DNA reads TGTGCCAGCAGCCCTACAGGTCCCCAAGAGACCCAGTACTTC. Encoded protein: CASSPTGPQETQYF.

The V call is TRBV5-8, the J call TRBJ1-2, with no clear D. The V end was cut by 0 bases, the J end by 0 bases, with 12 bases between. The CDR3 consists of 16 residues. Per germline, CDR1 SGHTS and CDR2 YDEGEE. CDR3: CASSLEAGGTNYGYTF. For the CDR3, the DNA is TGTGCCAGCAGCTTGGAGGCAGGAGGAACTAACTATGGCTACACCTTC.

The rearrangement links TRBV11-2 to TRBJ2-5; a possible D gene is TRBD2 (6 bases). V lost 1 base and J 5 bases, leaving 14 bases between the germline ends. The length of the CDR3 is 15 residues. Germline loops: CDR1 SGHAT, CDR2 FQNNGV. Written as DNA, the CDR3 is TGTGCCAGCAGCTTAGGGGGACTGCGGAAGGAGACCCAGTACTTC. It encodes CASSLGGLRKETQYF.

J is TRBJ2-3 and V is TRBV7-2; D call uncertain. This CDR3 is built from 15 residues. With 1 base removed from V and 2 bases from J, the gap between germline ends came to 10 bases. CDR1 is SGHTA and CDR2 is FQGNSA in the germline V gene. The CDR3 DNA reads TGTGCCAGCAGCTTAGGGATTCTAGACACAGATACGCAGTATTTT. Translated: CASSLGILDTDTQYF.

The CDR3 coding sequence is TGTGCCAGCAGTTTACAGGGAAGGCCCCGGTTCGGCTACACCTTC. It yields the protein CASSLQGRPRFGYTF. The chain has TRBV28 and TRBJ1-2, with D possibly TRBD1 on 5 matching bases. This CDR3 has 15 amino acids. V lost 2 bases and J lost 8, with 18 bases in between. Per the germline V gene, CDR1 is MDHEN and CDR2 is SYDVKM.

The genes are TRBV7-8 and TRBJ1-1; possible D gene TRBD1, 6 bases. This CDR3 has 14 amino acids. V gave up 1 base and J gave up 11 bases, with 17 bases separating them. Germline-derived CDR1 and CDR2 are SGHVS and FQNEAQ. In DNA, the CDR3 is TGTGCCAGCAGCTTAGAAACAGGGCTAAGGGCCGCTTTCTTT. Translation gives CASSLETGLRAAFF.

The CDR3 DNA is TGCGCCAGCAGCCAAGGCAGCATTGCCTACGAGCAGTACTTC. Its protein product is CASSQGSIAYEQYF. The chain has TRBV4-1 and TRBJ2-7; D remains ambiguous. This CDR3 contains 14 residues. V lost 1 base and J 2 bases, leaving 9 bases between the germline ends. Germline V gives CDR1 MGHRA, CDR2 YSYEKL.

The chain couples TRBV11-1 to TRBJ1-6; D is unresolved. Germline lookup yields CDR1 SGHAT and CDR2 FQDESV (reference sequence). The V and J ends lost 1 base and 5 bases respectively, with 9 bases between them. There are 15 residues in the CDR3. CDR3: CASSLEDGNNSPLHF. CDR3 DNA: TGTGCCAGCAGCTTAGAGGACGGGAATAATTCACCCCTCCACTTT.

The chain uses TRBV27 and TRBJ2-5, with no clear D. The V gene lost 3 bases and the J gene lost 2 bases, with 13 bases spanning the gap. This CDR3 contains 15 residues. The germline V gene has CDR1 MNHEY and CDR2 SMNVEV (reference sequence). CDR3 loop: CASSFVWQLQETQYF. CDR3 sequence (DNA): TGTGCCAGCAGTTTTGTTTGGCAGCTTCAAGAGACCCAGTACTTC.

The V and J genes are TRBV2 and TRBJ2-3; the D is unclear. This CDR3 contains 12 residues. Germline-derived CDR1 and CDR2 are SNHLY and FYNNEI. V dropped 1 base and J dropped 6 bases, with 5 bases sitting between them. The CDR3 coding sequence is TGTGCCAGCAGTGAAGGGGCGGATACGCAGTATTTT. Amino acids: CASSEGADTQYF.

The V and J genes are TRBV7-9 and TRBJ1-1; D is uncertain. Trimming shortened V by 3 bases and J by 8 bases, and 16 bases separated the two germline ends. CDR1 is SEHNR and CDR2 is FQNEAQ in the germline V gene (reference sequence). The CDR3 spans 14 residues. The CDR3 sequence: CASSFFRSVSEAFF. CDR3 nucleotide sequence: TGTGCCAGCAGCTTCTTTAGGTCAGTCTCCGAAGCTTTCTTT. Based on the CDR3 plus reference TRBV7-9 and TRBJ1-1, the full variable domain is DTGVSQNPRHKITKRGQNVTFRCDPISEHNRLYWYRQTLGQGPEFLTYFQNEAQLEKSRLLSDRFSAERPKGSFSTLEIQRTEQGDSAMYLCASSFFRSVSEAFFGQGTRLTVV.

The rearrangement uses TRBV28 and TRBJ2-5, with 7 bases fitting TRBD1. The DNA end lines up better with TRBJ2-7; the J call may be wrong. The CDR3 runs to 16 residues. Germline V gives CDR1 MDHEN, CDR2 SYDVKM. In DNA form, the CDR3 reads TGTGCCAGCAGTTCAACCCTCCACAGGGGAAAGTACGAGCAGTACTTC. This sequence encodes CASSSTLHRGKYEQYF.

This chain connects TRBV7-2 to TRBJ2-5, with no clear D. V dropped 5 bases and J dropped 6 bases, with 10 bases sitting between them. Germline CDR1 SGHTA, CDR2 FQGNSA. This CDR3 is built from 12 residues. The CDR3 loop reads CASSQPQQTQYF. Written as DNA, the CDR3 is TGTGCCAGCAGCCAACCCCAGCAGACCCAGTACTTC.

The chain couples TRBV9 to TRBJ2-3, with a tentative D call TRBD1 (6 bases). The V gene lost 3 bases and the J gene lost 4 bases, with 21 bases spanning the gap. The CDR3 extends over 17 amino acids. CDR1 and CDR2 from the germline V gene are SGDLS and YYNGEE. This CDR3 is CASSAPTGSSPSDTQYF. CDR3 coding DNA: TGTGCCAGCAGCGCCCCAACAGGGTCCAGTCCCTCAGATACGCAGTATTTT.

V usage is TRBV7-8 and J usage is TRBJ2-1; D remains unclear. Trimming shortened V by 5 bases and J by 3 bases, and 11 bases separated the two germline ends. CDR1 and CDR2 (germline): SGHVS, FQNEAQ. The CDR3 has 14 amino acids. The CDR3 is CASSTRASYNEQFF. The CDR3 DNA reads as TGTGCCAGCAGCACAAGGGCCAGCTACAATGAGCAGTTCTTC.

Written as DNA, the CDR3 is TGTGCCAGCAGCTTAGTTCCCCGGGACAGGGCGAATAGCAATCAGCCCCAGCATTTT. This gives the protein CASSLVPRDRANSNQPQHF. The genes are TRBV7-6 and TRBJ1-5; 9 bases line up with TRBD1. The V segment lost 1 base and the J segment 0 bases; nucleotides outside the gene matches: 10. The CDR3 totals 19 residues. Germline CDR1 and CDR2: SGHVS and FNYEAQ.

The chain links TRBV30 to TRBJ2-3; D is uncertain. Trimming cost V 4 bases and J 4 bases, with 6 bases left between them. This CDR3 is 11 amino acids long. Germline CDR1 GTSNPN, CDR2 SVGIG (reference sequence). The DNA for the CDR3 is TGTGCCTGGATGTTCGCAGATACGCAGTATTTT. This encodes CAWMFADTQYF. The variable domain in full, completed from reference TRBV30 and TRBJ2-3, reads SQTIHQWPATLVQPVGSPLSLECTVEGTSNPNLYWYRQAAGRGLQLLFYSVGIGQISSEVPQNLSASRPQDRQFILSSKKLLLSDSGFYLCAWMFADTQYFGPGTRLTVL.

In regard to this clone: A much larger clone sits a single nucleotide away, making a read error possible. The chain couples TRBV10-3 to TRBJ2-3; 7 bases agree with TRBD1. This CDR3 is 14 amino acids long. Germline lookup yields CDR1 ENHRY and CDR2 SYGVKD. V shed 11 bases and J 1 base; nucleotides not matched to a gene: 9. CDR3 region: CAFSTGAGTDTQYF. CDR3 in DNA: TGTGCCTTCTCCACAGGGGCGGGCACAGATACGCAGTATTTT.

J is TRBJ2-1 and V is TRBV14, with a possible D match to TRBD2 (5 bases). The V end lost 0 bases, the J end lost 0 bases, and 18 bases lay between the germline ends. This CDR3 region has 19 residues. The V gene's germline CDR1 is SGHDN and CDR2 FVKESK. CDR3 nucleotide sequence: TGTGCCAGCAGCCAAGATCGGAGGCTAGCTTCGAGCTCCTACAATGAGCAGTTCTTC. It codes for CASSQDRRLASSSYNEQFF.

V and J are TRBV29-1 and TRBJ2-1, with D perhaps TRBD1 or TRBD2 (5 bases each). The length of the CDR3 is 11 residues. Germline CDR1 reads SQVTM; CDR2 reads ANQGSEA. V gave up 8 bases and J gave up 5 bases, with 10 bases separating them. The CDR3, as DNA: TGCAGCCTGGGGGTGGACAATGAGCAGTTCTTC. This gives the protein CSLGVDNEQFF.

Turning to this clone: Distinct nucleotide sequences in the sample also encode this CDR3. This sequence joins TRBV30 and TRBJ2-7; D remains ambiguous. V was pared by 1 base and J by 3 bases, with 4 bases between. The CDR3 loop spans 11 amino acids. The germline V gene encodes CDR1 GTSNPN and CDR2 SVGIG (reference sequence). In nucleotides, the CDR3 is TGTGCCTGGAGTGACAGCTACGAGCAGTACTTC. Translating gives CAWSDSYEQYF.